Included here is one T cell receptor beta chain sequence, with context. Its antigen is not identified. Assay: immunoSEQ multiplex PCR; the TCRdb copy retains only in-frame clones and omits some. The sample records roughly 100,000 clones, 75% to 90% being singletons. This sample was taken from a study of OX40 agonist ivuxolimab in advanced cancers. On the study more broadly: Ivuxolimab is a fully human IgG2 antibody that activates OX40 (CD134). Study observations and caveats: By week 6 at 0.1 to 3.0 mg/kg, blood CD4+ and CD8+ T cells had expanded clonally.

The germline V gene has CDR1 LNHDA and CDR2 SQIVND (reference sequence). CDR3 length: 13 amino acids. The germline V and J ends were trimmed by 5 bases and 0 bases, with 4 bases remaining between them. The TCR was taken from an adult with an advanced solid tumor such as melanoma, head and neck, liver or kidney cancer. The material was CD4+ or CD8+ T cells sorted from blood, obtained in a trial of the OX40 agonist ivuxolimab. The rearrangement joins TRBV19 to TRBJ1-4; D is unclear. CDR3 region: CASSATTNEKLFF. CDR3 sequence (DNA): TGTGCCAGTAGTGCAACAACTAATGAAAAACTGTTTTTT.